The TCR beta chain described here comes from a study of blood T cell repertoires in COVID-19. In the study overall: COVID-19 samples collected from the United States, Italy and Spain covered acute and convalescent phases. The cDNA or gDNA used as material had been derived from T cells, B-cell-depleted T cells, or PBMCs.

The CDR3 consists of 14 residues. V gave up 5 bases and J gave up 2 bases; unmatched junction bases: 5. CDR1 is SGHAT and CDR2 is FQNNGV in the germline V gene. Only one count was recorded for this clone. In the original workflow: Using reference gene primer amplification, nucleated cell counts were estimated. Data came from immunoSEQ multiplex PCR; TCRdb stores just in-frame clones and leaves some out. That table gives V, J and clone size, and the DNA gave D and trimming. The table includes about 250,000 clones, 85% to 90% detected once. This sequence was found in a man aged 80 or over with acute or convalescent COVID-19. The chain joins TRBV11-2 to TRBJ2-7, with 8 positions matching TRBD2. The sequenced sample consisted of peripheral blood. CDR3 DNA: TGTGCCAGCAGCCTCAGCGGGAGTCCCTACGAGCAGTACTTC. It translates to CASSLSGSPYEQYF.